A selection of T cell receptor beta chains follows, all from one sample in a study of T-cell memory formation after mild COVID-19. Each CDR3 protein gets one entry after TCRdb re-called the 5' RACE reads with MiXCR. The sample contains roughly 250,000 distinct CDR3 sequences, roughly 15% of which appear only once. The specimen sequenced was PBMCs or a T cell subset sorted from them (not recorded which). These receptors all stem from a man aged 18 to 30 who had mild COVID-19 (a few samples of this study predate the infection). Cell type and time point are not known. Both conserved end residues are part of each CDR3. The order of the fields is clone size, J gene, D gene, V gene, CDR3 protein, CDR3 DNA. The D gene is left open where the match is weak. Clone size appears in some rows only: once, few, many, or a class for an expanded clone.

. | TRBJ1-2 | TRBD1 | TRBV10-3 | CAISERTGGGNGYTF | TGTGCCATCAGTGAGCGGACAGGGGGCGGGAATGGCTACACCTTC
few | TRBJ2-7 | . | TRBV5-1 | CASSLVAGTSSYEQYF | TGCGCCAGCAGCTTGGTGGCAGGGACAAGCTCCTACGAGCAGTACTTC
. | TRBJ2-3 | . | TRBV2 | CASSVPQVGRARTDTQYF | TGTGCCAGCAGTGTGCCGCAGGTGGGCAGGGCCCGCACAGATACGCAGTATTTT
. | TRBJ1-4 | . | TRBV12-3/TRBV12-4 | CASSLEKWDNEKLFF | TGTGCCAGCAGTTTAGAAAAGTGGGATAATGAAAAACTGTTTTTT
. | TRBJ1-2 | . | TRBV7-8 | CASSLGTPNYGYTF | TGTGCCAGCAGCTTAGGGACACCTAACTATGGCTACACCTTC
. | TRBJ1-4 | TRBD1 | TRBV5-5 | CASGQGLAEKLFF | TGTGCCAGCGGACAGGGTTTGGCTGAAAAACTGTTTTTT
few | TRBJ1-1 | . | TRBV20-1 | CSARGGQVTEAFF | TGCAGTGCTAGAGGTGGCCAGGTCACTGAAGCTTTCTTT
few | TRBJ1-4 | . | TRBV2 | CASSEPIRGEKLFF | TGTGCCAGCAGCGAGCCGATCCGGGGTGAAAAACTGTTTTTT
. | TRBJ2-5 | . | TRBV5-1 | CASSLEPSRETQYF | TGCGCCAGCAGCTTGGAGCCCAGCAGAGAGACCCAGTACTTC
few | TRBJ1-1 | TRBD1 | TRBV4-2 | CASSQPGGRSEAFF | TGTGCCAGCAGCCAGCCAGGGGGTCGGAGTGAAGCTTTCTTT
. | TRBJ2-1 | TRBD2 | TRBV20-1 | CSASGGWQAGSYNEQFF | TGCAGTGCTAGCGGGGGATGGCAAGCGGGGTCCTACAATGAGCAGTTCTTC
few | TRBJ2-2 | . | TRBV12-3/TRBV12-4 | CASSPYRGGTGELFF | TGTGCCAGCAGTCCGTACAGGGGGGGGACCGGGGAGCTGTTTTTT
. | TRBJ1-1 | . | TRBV3-1 | CASRTRGNTEAFF | TGTGCCAGCCGTACGCGAGGGAACACTGAAGCTTTCTTT
few | TRBJ2-2 | . | TRBV10-3 | CASRGGTDTGELFF | TGTGCCTCGCGAGGAGGCACCGACACCGGGGAGCTGTTTTTT
many | TRBJ2-1 | . | TRBV7-8 | CASSLRAETYNEQFF | TGTGCCAGCAGCTTAAGGGCGGAGACTTACAATGAGCAGTTCTTC
. | TRBJ2-1 | TRBD2 | TRBV12-3/TRBV12-4 | CASSRSGTYNEQFF | TGTGCCAGCAGTCGTAGCGGGACCTACAATGAGCAGTTCTTC
. | TRBJ1-2 | TRBD1 | TRBV7-2 | CASSDNRGTRGYTF | TGTGCCAGCAGCGACAACAGGGGAACGAGAGGCTACACCTTC
few | TRBJ2-1 | . | TRBV7-3 | CASSLPTDGRGRNEQFF | TGTGCCAGCAGCTTACCTACGGACGGGAGGGGGCGAAATGAGCAGTTCTTC
. | TRBJ2-7 | TRBD1 | TRBV2 | CASSLTRQGRSNF | TGTGCCAGCAGCCTGACCCGACAGGGTAGGTCGAACTTC
. | TRBJ1-6 | . | TRBV20-1 | CSAWVGSSSPLHF | TGCAGTGCGTGGGTGGGATCTAGTTCACCCCTCCACTTT
few | TRBJ2-1 | . | TRBV6-6 | CASRPALGQLNNEQFF | TGTGCCAGCAGGCCTGCGCTCGGACAGCTTAACAATGAGCAGTTCTTC
many | TRBJ1-1 | . | TRBV2 | CASGKGTEAFF | TGTGCCAGTGGGAAAGGCACTGAAGCTTTCTTT
. | TRBJ1-6 | . | TRBV7-9 | CASSRTGYSPLHF | TGTGCCAGCAGCCGAACGGGGTATTCACCCCTCCACTTT
. | TRBJ1-6 | . | TRBV7-9 | CASSLGGRYNSPLHF | TGTGCCAGCAGCTTAGGAGGACGGTATAATTCACCCCTCCACTTT
. | TRBJ1-3 | TRBD1 | TRBV6-5 | CASSYEGQGPGNTIYF | TGTGCCAGCAGTTACGAGGGACAGGGTCCTGGAAACACCATATATTTT
few | TRBJ2-3 | TRBD2 | TRBV12-3/TRBV12-4 | CASRSGGASGTDTQYF | TGTGCCAGCAGATCGGGGGGGGCTTCGGGCACAGATACGCAGTATTTT
. | TRBJ1-2 | . | TRBV5-1 | CASSLDAGPPAGGYTF | TGCGCCAGCAGCTTGGATGCAGGGCCGCCGGCGGGGGGCTACACCTTC
few | TRBJ1-1 | . | TRBV12-3/TRBV12-4 | CASTPGGGEAFF | TGTGCCAGCACCCCCGGGGGGGGGGAAGCTTTCTTT
few | TRBJ2-2 | TRBD1 | TRBV18 | CASSRRQGAMNTGELFF | TGTGCCAGCTCACGTCGGCAGGGGGCAATGAACACCGGGGAGCTGTTTTTT
many | TRBJ2-3 | . | TRBV5-1 | CASSGEGADTQYF | TGCGCCAGCAGCGGCGAGGGGGCAGATACGCAGTATTTT
. | TRBJ2-2 | . | TRBV20-1 | CSAIWGLNTGELFF | TGCAGTGCTATTTGGGGGCTCAACACCGGGGAGCTGTTTTTT
. | TRBJ1-1 | . | TRBV3-1 | CASSQAREGTEAFF | TGTGCCAGCAGCCAAGCCAGGGAGGGCACTGAAGCTTTCTTT
few | TRBJ2-4 | . | TRBV12-3/TRBV12-4 | CASSPRGNPADIQYF | TGTGCCAGCAGCCCTCGGGGCAACCCGGCGGACATTCAGTACTTC
few | TRBJ2-1 | TRBD1 | TRBV7-2 | CASSLAETRTGRKFF | TGTGCCAGCAGCCTAGCCGAGACTCGGACAGGTCGGAAGTTCTTC
. | TRBJ2-1 | . | TRBV7-6 | CASSSPPGLRSNEQFF | TGTGCCAGCAGCTCCCCGCCGGGACTTCGGTCCAATGAGCAGTTCTTC
few | TRBJ2-6 | . | TRBV6-5 | CASSPRRSGANVLTF | TGTGCCAGCAGCCCCCGACGCTCTGGGGCCAACGTCCTGACTTTC
. | TRBJ2-7 | . | TRBV7-2 | CASSLALQSYEQYF | TGTGCCAGCAGCTTAGCATTACAATCCTACGAGCAGTACTTC
many | TRBJ1-6 | . | TRBV6-5 | CASSNQGNLHF | TGTGCCAGCAGTAATCAGGGGAACCTCCACTTT